A single sample is the source of the 25 T cell receptor beta chains below, sequenced in a study of Graves' ophthalmopathy and Graves' hyperthyroidism. Using RNA transcripts, the TCR beta CDR3 regions were amplified. The library came from an HTBI-primed first-round RT-PCR and a second-round multiplex PCR. TCRdb processed the multiplex PCR reads anew with MiXCR; each CDR3 protein has one entry. Of 230,000 or so distinct CDR3 sequences listed, about 46% are singletons. The sequencing input was peripheral blood. These TCRs come from an adult man with Graves' ophthalmopathy.

This clonotype came up a few times. The chain couples TRBV7-3 to TRBJ2-7; D uncertain. In germline, CDR1 is SGHTA, CDR2 FQGTGA. V lost 2 bases, J lost 7 bases, and 9 bases lay in between. There are 12 residues in the CDR3. CDR3 loop: CASSLVASEQYF. In nucleotides, the CDR3 is TGTGCCAGCAGCTTAGTCGCGAGTGAGCAGTACTTC. Filled out from reference TRBV7-3 and TRBJ2-7, the complete variable domain reads GAGVSQTPSNKVTEKGKYVELRCDPISGHTALYWYRQSLGQGPEFLIYFQGTGAADDSGLPNDRFFAVRPEGSVSTLKIQRTERGDSAVYLCASSLVASEQYFGPGTRLTVT.

This clonotype was picked up a small number of times. The CDR3 DNA follows: TGTGCCAGCAGTTTCGACAGGGTTCTGGGCTCACCCCTCCACTTT. This translates into CASSFDRVLGSPLHF. The rearrangement joins TRBV12-3 or TRBV12-4 to TRBJ1-6, with 7 bases fitting TRBD1. The length of the CDR3 is 15 residues. V trimming: 3 bases; J trimming: 10 bases; junction bases outside the gene matches: 9.

V gene TRBV7-2 combines with J gene TRBJ2-7; D ambiguous. V gave up 4 bases and J gave up 3 bases, with 19 bases separating them. This CDR3 is built from 16 residues. Looked up from germline, CDR1 is SGHTA and CDR2 is FQGNSA. The CDR3 reads CASSSRRDRAYYEQYF. Written as DNA, the CDR3 is TGTGCCAGCAGCTCTAGGAGAGACCGGGCATACTACGAGCAGTACTTC. The variable domain in full, completed from reference TRBV7-2 and TRBJ2-7, reads GAGVSQSPSNKVTEKGKDVELRCDPISGHTALYWYRQSLGQGLEFLIYFQGNSAPDKSGLPSDRFSAERTGGSVSTLTIQRTQQEDSAVYLCASSSRRDRAYYEQYFGPGTRLTVT.

V and J are TRBV29-1 and TRBJ1-1; D is perhaps TRBD1 (6 bases). The ends were cut back, 0 bases at V and 4 bases at J, with 9 bases in the middle. Germline V gives CDR1 SQVTM, CDR2 ANQGSEA. The CDR3 is 13 amino acids. CDR3 region: CSVEEGGLTEAFF. The CDR3 DNA reads TGCAGCGTTGAAGAAGGGGGTCTCACTGAAGCTTTCTTT.

This sequence joins TRBV25-1 and TRBJ2-3; 8 bases map to TRBD2. The CDR3 is made up of 16 amino acids. In germline, CDR1 is MGHDK, CDR2 SYGVNS. V gave up 0 bases and J gave up 5 bases; unmatched junction bases: 7. The CDR3 sequence is CASSEYSAGGQDTQYF. CDR3 DNA: TGTGCCAGCAGTGAATATTCGGCGGGGGGCCAAGATACGCAGTATTTT.

The chain recombines TRBV12-3 or TRBV12-4 with TRBJ1-2; 9 bases map to TRBD1. V dropped 3 bases and J dropped 4; count of bases not matched to a gene: 9. There are 16 residues in the CDR3. The CDR3 protein is CASSLSRDRATYGYTF. The CDR3 DNA follows: TGTGCCAGCAGTTTGTCCCGGGACAGGGCGACCTATGGCTACACCTTC.

The chain carries TRBV6-5 and TRBJ2-7; 12 bases agree with TRBD1. Trimming took 2 bases from V and 5 from J; bases not matched to a gene: 4. CDR1 and CDR2 from the germline V gene are MNHEY and SVGAGI. This CDR3 is built from 15 residues. CDR3 sequence: CASSYTGQGAHEQYF. The CDR3 DNA follows: TGTGCCAGCAGTTACACGGGACAGGGGGCCCACGAGCAGTACTTC.

Only a few counts were recorded for this clonotype. One end of the junction does not line up with germline, which may come from a read error. The chain joins TRBV10-3 to TRBJ1-5, with 7 bases that match TRBD1. Per the germline V gene, CDR1 is ENHRY and CDR2 is SYGVKD. The CDR3 consists of 15 residues. The CDR3 nucleotides are TGTGCCAGCAGTGAAGGGGCAGGGGGAATGCAGCCCCAGCATTTT. Translation: CASSEGAGGMQPQHF.

The chain combines TRBV10-3 with TRBJ2-5, with TRBD2 identical over 11 bases. The V and J ends lost 8 bases and 2 bases, in that order; junction bases with no gene match: 7. CDR1 is ENHRY, CDR2 SYGVKD, per germline. The CDR3 consists of 15 residues. The CDR3 here is CAIRKGTSGQETQYF. The CDR3 DNA reads TGTGCCATCCGAAAAGGGACTAGCGGACAAGAGACCCAGTACTTC.

V usage is TRBV14 and J usage is TRBJ1-2; the D is unclear. Germline V gives CDR1 SGHDN, CDR2 FVKESK. The CDR3 has 13 residues. Deletions cut 2 bases from V and 8 bases from J, with 12 bases between. As DNA, the CDR3 is TGTGCCAGCAGCCAATCGGAGGGCCGGGGCTACACCTTC. Protein: CASSQSEGRGYTF.

This clonotype has more than one count but fewer than ten. The V and J genes are TRBV25-1 and TRBJ2-7; no definite D call. Germline V gene data show CDR1 as MGHDK and CDR2 as SYGVNS. This CDR3 comprises 12 residues. V shed 3 bases and J shed 4 bases, with 7 bases lying between them. The CDR3 DNA reads as TGTGCCAGCAGTGACAGGTTTTACGAGCAGTACTTC. It is translated as CASSDRFYEQYF.

This clonotype was recorded at least ten times. The V and J genes are TRBV29-1 and TRBJ2-7, with 12 bases aligning to TRBD2. CDR1 and CDR2 from the germline V gene are SQVTM and ANQGSEA. This CDR3 comprises 14 residues. V was clipped by 4 bases and J by 2 bases; unmatched bases: 3. CDR3: CSVGTSGKTYEQYF. The CDR3 nucleotides read TGCAGCGTTGGGACTAGCGGGAAGACCTACGAGCAGTACTTC.

This clonotype was seen a few times. This rearrangement joins TRBV11-2 to TRBJ1-5, with D uncertain. This CDR3 region has 12 residues. The germline V gene has CDR1 SGHAT and CDR2 FQNNGV. V was trimmed by 5 bases and J by 3 bases, leaving 5 bases between them. CDR3 loop: CASSINNQPQHF. The CDR3 bases are TGTGCCAGCAGCATTAACAATCAGCCCCAGCATTTT.

V and J are TRBV5-5 and TRBJ1-2, with D possibly TRBD1 on 5 matching bases. V dropped 2 bases and J dropped 5 bases, with 13 bases sitting between them. The CDR3 loop spans 14 amino acids. The germline V gene encodes CDR1 SGHKS and CDR2 YYEKEE (reference sequence). Here the CDR3 reads CASSFTGGSYGYTF. CDR3 bases: TGTGCCAGCAGCTTTACAGGTGGATCGTATGGCTACACCTTC.

For the CDR3, the DNA is TGTGCCAGCAGCCCGACGGGCCCCTTAGACCAGTACTTC. This sequence encodes CASSPTGPLDQYF. This chain uses TRBV7-6 with TRBJ2-7; D gene unclear. Per the germline V gene, CDR1 is SGHVS and CDR2 is FNYEAQ. V was pared by 5 bases and J by 10 bases, with 18 bases between. The CDR3 contains 13 residues.

To note about this clonotype: A much more abundant neighbour one base away suggests this may be a read error. The chain employs TRBV25-1 and TRBJ1-5; 12 bases match TRBD1. This CDR3 spans 17 amino acids. CDR1 is MGHDK and CDR2 is SYGVNS in the germline V gene. After removal of 5 bases from V and 5 bases from J, the junction contained 10 bases not matched to a gene. DNA for the CDR3: TGTGCCAGCAGTACCAACCGGGGACAGGGGGCCGATCAGCCCCAGCATTTT. It codes for CASSTNRGQGADQPQHF.

This clonotype was seen once. The genes are TRBV7-2 and TRBJ1-2; possibly TRBD1 for D (5 bases). The germline V gene has CDR1 SGHTA and CDR2 FQGNSA. V was shortened by 5 bases and J by 1 base, with 11 bases between the two germline ends. This CDR3 spans 14 amino acids. In DNA, the CDR3 is TGTGCCAGCAGCCAGGGAAGGGGTAACTATGGCTACACCTTC. Translating gives CASSQGRGNYGYTF.

J is TRBJ1-1 and V is TRBV5-1, with D maybe TRBD1 (5 bases). CDR3 length equals 15 residues. Germline V gene sequence: CDR1 SGHRS, CDR2 YFSETQ. Trimming removed 3 bases from V and 3 bases from J, with 15 bases in between. The CDR3 is CASSWGTFGDTEAFF. CDR3 sequence (DNA): TGCGCCAGCAGCTGGGGGACTTTTGGAGACACTGAAGCTTTCTTT.

This clonotype was counted between two and nine times. The gene calls are TRBV20-1 and TRBJ2-5; D is ambiguous. V was pared by 2 bases and J by 5 bases, with 15 bases between. Germline V lookup: CDR1 DFQATT, CDR2 SNEGSKA (reference sequence). The CDR3 is made up of 14 amino acids. CDR3 protein: CSARRPPDGETQYF. The CDR3 DNA reads as TGCAGTGCTAGAAGGCCCCCCGACGGGGAGACCCAGTACTTC.

The CDR3 region has the DNA TGTGCCAGCAGCTTTCCCGACAGGTCCGCCTACGAGCAGTACTTC. Translating it yields CASSFPDRSAYEQYF. The chain has TRBV5-4 and TRBJ2-7, with TRBD1 as a possible D gene (6 bases). This CDR3 has 15 amino acids. Germline V CDR1 and CDR2: SGHNT, YYREEE (reference sequence). V gave up 2 bases and J gave up 2 bases, with 14 bases separating them.

The chain uses TRBV5-1 and TRBJ2-7, with 13 nucleotides matching TRBD2. CDR1 SGHRS and CDR2 YFSETQ come from the germline V gene. Losses at the gene ends were 2 bases for V and 5 bases for J; bases not matched to a gene: 10. The CDR3 sequence is 17 residues long. The CDR3 region has the DNA TGCGCCAGCAGCTTCGGTACGACTAGCGGGGGGATCAACGAGCAGTACTTC. Its protein product is CASSFGTTSGGINEQYF.

This chain uses TRBV20-1 with TRBJ2-7; 8 bases line up with TRBD2. From germline, CDR1 is DFQATT and CDR2 SNEGSKA (reference sequence). The CDR3 runs 14 residues. The J segment lost 4 bases and the V segment lost 0 bases, leaving 5 bases of the junction unmatched. In nucleotides, the CDR3 is TGCAGTGCTAGAGAGGTAGCGGGAAATTACGAGCAGTACTTC. Translated: CSAREVAGNYEQYF.

About this clonotype: This may stem from a read error, because a much larger clone lies one nucleotide away. CDR3 residues: CSVLWGEAEKLLF. Here the CDR3 DNA reads TGCAGCGTTCTGTGGGGAGAGGCTGAAAAACTGCTTTTT. The chain uses TRBV29-1 and TRBJ1-4; D ambiguous. The CDR3 has 13 residues. Per the germline V gene, CDR1 is SQVTM and CDR2 is ANQGSEA.

The chain couples TRBV6-4 to TRBJ2-2; D gene ambiguous. Germline V lookup: CDR1 MRHNA, CDR2 SNTAGT. V lost 0 bases and J 6 bases, leaving 5 bases between the germline ends. The CDR3 loop spans 13 amino acids. CDR3 DNA: TGTGCCAGCAGTGACTCGAGCGCCGGGGAGCTGTTTTTT. Protein: CASSDSSAGELFF.

This clonotype was observed a handful of times. The genes are TRBV2 and TRBJ2-1; 7 nucleotides align to TRBD2. The junction had 14 bases not matched to a gene; V was cut back by 5 bases and J by 4 bases. The CDR3 is 17 residues long. Germline-derived CDR1 and CDR2 are SNHLY and FYNNEI. The CDR3: CASSPIRAGAGYNEQFF. DNA of the CDR3: TGTGCCAGCAGTCCAATCCGGGCGGGAGCAGGATACAATGAGCAGTTCTTC.